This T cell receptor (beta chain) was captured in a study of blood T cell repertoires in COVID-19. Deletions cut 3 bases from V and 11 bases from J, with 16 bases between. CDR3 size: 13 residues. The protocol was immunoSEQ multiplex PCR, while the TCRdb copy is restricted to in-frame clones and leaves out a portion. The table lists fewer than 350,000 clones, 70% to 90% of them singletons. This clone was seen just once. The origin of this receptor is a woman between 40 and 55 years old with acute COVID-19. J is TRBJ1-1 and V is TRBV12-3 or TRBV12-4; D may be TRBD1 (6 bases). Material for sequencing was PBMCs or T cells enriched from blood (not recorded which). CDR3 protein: CASSFFDRPGAFF. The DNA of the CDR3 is TGTGCCAGCAGTTTCTTTGACAGGCCCGGTGCTTTCTTT.